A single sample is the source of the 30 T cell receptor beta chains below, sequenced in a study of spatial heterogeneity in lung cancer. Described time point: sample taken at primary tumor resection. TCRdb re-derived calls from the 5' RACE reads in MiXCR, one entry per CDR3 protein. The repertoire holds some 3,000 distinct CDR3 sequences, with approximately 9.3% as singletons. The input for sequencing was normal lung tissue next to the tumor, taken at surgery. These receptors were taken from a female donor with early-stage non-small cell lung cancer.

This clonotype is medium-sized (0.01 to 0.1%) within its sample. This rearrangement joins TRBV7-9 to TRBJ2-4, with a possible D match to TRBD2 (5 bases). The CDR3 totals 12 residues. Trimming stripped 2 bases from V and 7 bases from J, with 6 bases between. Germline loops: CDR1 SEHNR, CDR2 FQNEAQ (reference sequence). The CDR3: CASSLWENIQYF. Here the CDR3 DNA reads TGTGCCAGCAGCTTATGGGAGAACATTCAGTACTTC.

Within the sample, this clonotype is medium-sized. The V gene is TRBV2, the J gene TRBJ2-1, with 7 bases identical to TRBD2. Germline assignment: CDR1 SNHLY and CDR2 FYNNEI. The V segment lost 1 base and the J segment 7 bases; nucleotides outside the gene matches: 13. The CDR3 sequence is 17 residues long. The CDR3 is CASSEGTGREIKNEQFF. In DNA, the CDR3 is TGTGCCAGCAGTGAAGGTACTGGGCGGGAGATAAAGAATGAGCAGTTCTTC.

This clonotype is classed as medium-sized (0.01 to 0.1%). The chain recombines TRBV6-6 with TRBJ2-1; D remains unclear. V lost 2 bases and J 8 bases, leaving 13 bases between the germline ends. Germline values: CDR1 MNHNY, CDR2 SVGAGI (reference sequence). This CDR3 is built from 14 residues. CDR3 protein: CASSYGVGPYEQFF. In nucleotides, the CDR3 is TGTGCCAGCAGTTACGGGGTCGGTCCCTATGAGCAGTTCTTC.

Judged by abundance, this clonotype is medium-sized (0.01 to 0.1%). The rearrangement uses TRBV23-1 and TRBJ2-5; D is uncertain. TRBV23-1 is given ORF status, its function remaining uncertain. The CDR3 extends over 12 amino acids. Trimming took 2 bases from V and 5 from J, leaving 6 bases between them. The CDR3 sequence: CASSQGLETQYF. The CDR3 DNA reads TGCGCCAGCAGTCAAGGCCTGGAGACCCAGTACTTC.

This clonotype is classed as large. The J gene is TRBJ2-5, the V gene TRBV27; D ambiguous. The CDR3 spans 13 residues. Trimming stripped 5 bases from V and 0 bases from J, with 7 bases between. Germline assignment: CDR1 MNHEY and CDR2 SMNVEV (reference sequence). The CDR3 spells CASSRKYQETQYF. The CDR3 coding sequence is TGTGCCAGCAGTCGGAAGTACCAAGAGACCCAGTACTTC.

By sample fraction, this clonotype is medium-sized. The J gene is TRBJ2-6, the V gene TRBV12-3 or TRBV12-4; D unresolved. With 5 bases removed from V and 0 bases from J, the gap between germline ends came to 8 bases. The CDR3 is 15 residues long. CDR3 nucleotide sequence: TGTGCCAGCAGTGTACAGAGCTCTGGGGCCAACGTCCTGACTTTC. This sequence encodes CASSVQSSGANVLTF.

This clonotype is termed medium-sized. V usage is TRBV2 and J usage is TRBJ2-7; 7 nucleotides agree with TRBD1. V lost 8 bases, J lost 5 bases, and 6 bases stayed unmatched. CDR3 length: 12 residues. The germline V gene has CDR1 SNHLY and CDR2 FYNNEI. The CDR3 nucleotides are TGTGCCAGCGGACCGACAGGGAACGAGCAGTACGTC. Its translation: CASGPTGNEQYV.

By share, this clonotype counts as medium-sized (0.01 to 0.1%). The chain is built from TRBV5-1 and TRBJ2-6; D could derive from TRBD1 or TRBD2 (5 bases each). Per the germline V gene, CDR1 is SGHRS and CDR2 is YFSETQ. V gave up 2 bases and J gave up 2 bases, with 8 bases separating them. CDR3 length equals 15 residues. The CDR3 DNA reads TGCGCCAGCAGCTTAAGAGGGGCTGGGGCCAACGTCCTGACTTTC. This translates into CASSLRGAGANVLTF.

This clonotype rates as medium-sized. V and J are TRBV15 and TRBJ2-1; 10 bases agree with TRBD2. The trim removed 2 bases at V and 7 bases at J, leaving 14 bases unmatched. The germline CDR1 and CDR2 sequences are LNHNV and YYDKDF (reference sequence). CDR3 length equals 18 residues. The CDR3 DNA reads TGTGCCACCAGCAGATCAAGGACCAGCGGGAGGGCCCCTAATGAGCAGTTCTTC. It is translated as CATSRSRTSGRAPNEQFF.

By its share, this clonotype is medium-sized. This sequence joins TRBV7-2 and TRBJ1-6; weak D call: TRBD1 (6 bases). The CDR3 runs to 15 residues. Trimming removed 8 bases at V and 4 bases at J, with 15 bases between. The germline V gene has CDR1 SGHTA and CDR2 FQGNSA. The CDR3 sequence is CASSSGQSYNSPLHF. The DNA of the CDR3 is TGTGCCAGCTCCTCTGGACAGTCATATAATTCACCCCTCCACTTT.

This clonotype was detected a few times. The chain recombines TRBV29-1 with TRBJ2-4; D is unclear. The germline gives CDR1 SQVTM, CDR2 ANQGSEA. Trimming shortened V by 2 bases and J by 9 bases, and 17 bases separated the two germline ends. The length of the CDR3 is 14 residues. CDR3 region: CSVELGRTRSIQYF. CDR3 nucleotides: TGCAGCGTTGAATTGGGTAGGACGCGGAGCATTCAGTACTTC.

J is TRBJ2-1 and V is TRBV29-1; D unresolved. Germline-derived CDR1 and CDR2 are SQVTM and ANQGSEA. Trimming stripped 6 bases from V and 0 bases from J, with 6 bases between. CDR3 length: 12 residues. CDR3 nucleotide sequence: TGCAGCGTCGCCAGCTCCTACAATGAGCAGTTCTTC. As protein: CSVASSYNEQFF.

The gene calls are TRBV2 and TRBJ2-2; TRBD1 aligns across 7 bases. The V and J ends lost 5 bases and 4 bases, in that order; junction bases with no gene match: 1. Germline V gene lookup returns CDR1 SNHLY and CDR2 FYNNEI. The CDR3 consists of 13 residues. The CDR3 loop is CASSRQGTGELFF. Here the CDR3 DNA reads TGTGCCAGCAGTCGACAGGGCACCGGGGAGCTGTTTTTT.

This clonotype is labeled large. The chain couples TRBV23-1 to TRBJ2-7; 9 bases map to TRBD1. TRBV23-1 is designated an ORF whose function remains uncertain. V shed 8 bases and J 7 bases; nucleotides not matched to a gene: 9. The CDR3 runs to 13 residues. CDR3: CASGDRDEPEQYF. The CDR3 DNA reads TGCGCCAGCGGGGACAGGGACGAGCCGGAGCAGTACTTC.

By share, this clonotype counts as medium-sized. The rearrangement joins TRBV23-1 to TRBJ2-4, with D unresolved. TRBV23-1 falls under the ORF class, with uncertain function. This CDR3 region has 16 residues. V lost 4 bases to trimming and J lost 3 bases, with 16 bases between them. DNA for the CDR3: TGCGCCAGCAGTCTTTTGCCGACCGGGTTCAAAAACATTCAGTACTTC. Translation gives CASSLLPTGFKNIQYF.

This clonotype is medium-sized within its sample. The CDR3 here is CASSLGQGTRETQYF. The DNA of the CDR3 is TGTGCCAGCAGCTTGGGACAGGGAACGCGAGAGACCCAGTACTTC. The rearrangement uses TRBV5-5 and TRBJ2-5; TRBD1 matches at 7 bases. CDR1 SGHKS and CDR2 YYEKEE come from the germline V gene (reference sequence). V lost 0 bases and J lost 4; bases outside the gene matches: 6. This CDR3 spans 15 amino acids.

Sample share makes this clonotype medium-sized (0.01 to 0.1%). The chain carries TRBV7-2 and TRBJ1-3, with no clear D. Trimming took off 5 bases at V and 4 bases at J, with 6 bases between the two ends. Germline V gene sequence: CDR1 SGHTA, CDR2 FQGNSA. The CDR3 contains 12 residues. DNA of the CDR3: TGTGCCAGCAGCGATGCCGGAAACACCATATATTTT. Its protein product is CASSDAGNTIYF.

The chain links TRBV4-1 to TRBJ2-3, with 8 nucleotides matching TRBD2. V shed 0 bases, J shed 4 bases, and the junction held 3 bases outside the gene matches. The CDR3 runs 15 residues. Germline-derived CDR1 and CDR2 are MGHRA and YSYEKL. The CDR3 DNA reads TGCGCCAGCAGCCAAGAGACTAGCGAGGCAGATACGCAGTATTTT. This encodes CASSQETSEADTQYF.

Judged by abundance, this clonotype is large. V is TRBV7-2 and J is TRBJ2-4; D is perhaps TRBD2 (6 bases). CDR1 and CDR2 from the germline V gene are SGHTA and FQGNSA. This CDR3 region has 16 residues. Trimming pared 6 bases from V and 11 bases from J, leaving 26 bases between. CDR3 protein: CASSKGVAGSEGVQYF. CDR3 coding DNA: TGTGCCAGCAGTAAAGGGGTTGCGGGATCCGAAGGCGTTCAGTACTTC.

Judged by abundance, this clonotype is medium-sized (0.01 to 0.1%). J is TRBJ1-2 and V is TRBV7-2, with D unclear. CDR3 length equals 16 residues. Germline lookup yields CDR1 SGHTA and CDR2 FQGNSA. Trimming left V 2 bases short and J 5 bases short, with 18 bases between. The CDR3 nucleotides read TGTGCCAGCAGCTTATGGAGGAGGAGGACGGTTTATGGCTACACCTTC. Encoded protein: CASSLWRRRTVYGYTF.

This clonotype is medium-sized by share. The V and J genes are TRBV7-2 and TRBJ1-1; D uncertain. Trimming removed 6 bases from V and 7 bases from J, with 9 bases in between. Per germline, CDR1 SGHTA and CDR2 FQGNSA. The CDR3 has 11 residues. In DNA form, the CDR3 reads TGTGCCAGCAGGGTAGAGGGTGAAGCTTTCTTT. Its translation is CASRVEGEAFF.

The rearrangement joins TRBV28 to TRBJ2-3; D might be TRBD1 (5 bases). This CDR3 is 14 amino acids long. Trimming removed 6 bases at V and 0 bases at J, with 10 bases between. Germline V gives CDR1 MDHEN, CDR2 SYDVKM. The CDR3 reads CASRRTSSTDTQYF. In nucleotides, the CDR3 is TGTGCCAGCAGGAGGACATCTAGCACAGATACGCAGTATTTT. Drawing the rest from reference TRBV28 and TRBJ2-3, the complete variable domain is DVKVTQSSRYLVKRTGEKVFLECVQDMDHENMFWYRQDPGLGLRLIYFSYDVKMKEKGDIPEGYSVSREKKERFSLILESASTNQTSMYLCASRRTSSTDTQYFGPGTRLTVL.

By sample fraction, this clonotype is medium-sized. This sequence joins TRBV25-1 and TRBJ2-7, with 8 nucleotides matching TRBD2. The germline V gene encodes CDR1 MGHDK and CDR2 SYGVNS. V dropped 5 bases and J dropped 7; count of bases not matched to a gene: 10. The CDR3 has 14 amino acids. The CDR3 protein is CASSPAGRAVEQYF. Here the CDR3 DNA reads TGTGCCAGCAGTCCTGCCGGGAGGGCGGTTGAGCAGTACTTC.

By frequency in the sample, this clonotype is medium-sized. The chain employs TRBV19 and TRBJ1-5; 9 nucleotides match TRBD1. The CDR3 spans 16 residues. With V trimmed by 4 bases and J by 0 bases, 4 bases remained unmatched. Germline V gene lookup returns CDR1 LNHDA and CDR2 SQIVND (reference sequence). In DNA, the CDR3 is TGTGCCAGTAGTACGGGGACAGGGAGTAGCAATCAGCCCCAGCATTTT. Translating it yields CASSTGTGSSNQPQHF.

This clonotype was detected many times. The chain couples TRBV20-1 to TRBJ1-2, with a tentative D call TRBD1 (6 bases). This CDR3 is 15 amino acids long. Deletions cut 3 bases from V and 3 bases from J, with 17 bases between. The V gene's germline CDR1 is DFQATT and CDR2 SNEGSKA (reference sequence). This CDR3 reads CSASDRRNRDYGYTF. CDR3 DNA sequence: TGCAGTGCTAGTGATCGGAGGAACAGGGACTATGGCTACACCTTC.

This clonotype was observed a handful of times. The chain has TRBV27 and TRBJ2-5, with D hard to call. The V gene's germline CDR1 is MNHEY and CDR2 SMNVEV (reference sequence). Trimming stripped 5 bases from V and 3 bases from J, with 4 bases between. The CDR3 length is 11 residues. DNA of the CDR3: TGTGCCAGCAGTCCCGAAGAGACCCAGTACTTC. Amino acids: CASSPEETQYF.

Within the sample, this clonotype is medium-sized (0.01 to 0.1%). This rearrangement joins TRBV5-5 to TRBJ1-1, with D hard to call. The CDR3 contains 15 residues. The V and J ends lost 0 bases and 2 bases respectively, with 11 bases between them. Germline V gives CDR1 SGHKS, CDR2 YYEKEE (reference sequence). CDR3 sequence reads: CASSLALGFNTEAFF. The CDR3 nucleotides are TGTGCCAGCAGCTTGGCCCTTGGCTTCAACACTGAAGCTTTCTTT.

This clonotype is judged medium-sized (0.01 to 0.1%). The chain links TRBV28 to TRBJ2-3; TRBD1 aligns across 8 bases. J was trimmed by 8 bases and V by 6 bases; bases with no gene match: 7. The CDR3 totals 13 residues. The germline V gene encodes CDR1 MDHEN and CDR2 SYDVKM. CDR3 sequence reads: CASRLPGQGTQYF. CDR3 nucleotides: TGTGCCAGCAGACTACCTGGACAGGGTACGCAGTATTTT. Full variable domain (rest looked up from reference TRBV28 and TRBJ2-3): DVKVTQSSRYLVKRTGEKVFLECVQDMDHENMFWYRQDPGLGLRLIYFSYDVKMKEKGDIPEGYSVSREKKERFSLILESASTNQTSMYLCASRLPGQGTQYFGPGTRLTVL.

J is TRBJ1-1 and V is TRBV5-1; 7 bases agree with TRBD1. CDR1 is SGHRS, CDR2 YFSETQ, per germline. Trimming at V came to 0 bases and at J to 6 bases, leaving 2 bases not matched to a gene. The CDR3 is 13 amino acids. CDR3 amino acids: CASSLETGSEAFF. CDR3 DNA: TGCGCCAGCAGCTTGGAGACAGGGTCTGAAGCTTTCTTT.

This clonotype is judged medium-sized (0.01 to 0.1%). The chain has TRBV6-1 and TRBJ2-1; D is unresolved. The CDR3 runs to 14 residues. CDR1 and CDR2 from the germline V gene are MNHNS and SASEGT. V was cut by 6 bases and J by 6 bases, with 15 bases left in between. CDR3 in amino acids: CASSARFTSNEQFF. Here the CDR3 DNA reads TGTGCCAGCAGCGCTCGGTTCACAAGCAATGAGCAGTTCTTC.